This is a list of T cell receptor beta chains from one sample in a study of human T cells and chemical hapten exposure. TCRdb re-derived calls from the RACE reads in MiXCR, one entry per CDR3 protein. The sample consists of around 380,000 distinct CDR3 sequences, approximately 4.4% of them appearing once. The sequencing here drew on whole blood, taken in connection with sensitization to the hapten diphenylcyclopropenone (DPC). Receptor source: a woman between 50 and 59 years old with alopecia areata. Some clones in this sample may be carry-over from other donors' samples. Both conserved end residues are part of each CDR3. Fields, in order: clone size, V gene, D gene, J gene, CDR3 DNA, CDR3 protein. The D gene is left open where the match is weak. Not all rows give a size; the values are once, few, many and, for expanded clones, a class.

abundance: NA
v_gene: TRBV20-1
d_gene: NA
j_gene: TRBJ2-5
CDR3nt: TGCAGTGCTAAAGGCGCAGGTGTCTACCAAGAGACCCAGTACTTC
CDR3aa: CSAKGAGVYQETQYF

abundance: NA
v_gene: TRBV6-2/TRBV6-3
d_gene: NA
j_gene: TRBJ2-1
CDR3nt: TGTGCCAGCAGTTACGTACGCGGAAACTACAATGAGCAGTTCTTC
CDR3aa: CASSYVRGNYNEQFF

abundance: many
v_gene: TRBV6-6
d_gene: TRBD1
j_gene: TRBJ1-2
CDR3nt: TGTGCCAGCAGAAACCTTAGGGGGGACAGGGCTACTAACTATGGCTACACCTTC
CDR3aa: CASRNLRGDRATNYGYTF

abundance: many
v_gene: TRBV5-1
d_gene: TRBD1
j_gene: TRBJ2-5
CDR3nt: TGCGCCAGCAGCCCGGGACAGGGGGCGCTGGAGACCCAGTACTTC
CDR3aa: CASSPGQGALETQYF

abundance: few
v_gene: TRBV7-9
d_gene: TRBD1
j_gene: TRBJ1-4
CDR3nt: TGTGCCAGCAGCACCCGACAGGGAGCTAATGAAAAACTGTTTTTT
CDR3aa: CASSTRQGANEKLFF

abundance: few
v_gene: TRBV29-1
d_gene: NA
j_gene: TRBJ2-5
CDR3nt: TGCAGCGTTGGTCAAAGCCGGGGAAGAGGGCGCCGCGAGACCCAGTACTTC
CDR3aa: CSVGQSRGRGRRETQYF

abundance: few
v_gene: TRBV7-9
d_gene: NA
j_gene: TRBJ2-1
CDR3nt: TGTGCCCCCGCGGGGACTGACAATGAGCAGTTCTTC
CDR3aa: CAPAGTDNEQFF

abundance: many
v_gene: TRBV3-1
d_gene: NA
j_gene: TRBJ1-6
CDR3nt: TGTGCCAGCAGCCAAGGATCTGGGGGTCGAGAATCACCCCTCCACTTT
CDR3aa: CASSQGSGGRESPLHF

abundance: many
v_gene: TRBV10-3
d_gene: TRBD2
j_gene: TRBJ2-2
CDR3nt: TGTGCCATCAGGGGACTAGCGGGAGCGAACACCGGGGAGCTGTTTTTT
CDR3aa: CAIRGLAGANTGELFF

abundance: many
v_gene: TRBV5-1
d_gene: TRBD2
j_gene: TRBJ2-5
CDR3nt: TGCGCCAGCAGCTTACGCCCCACTAGCGGGCTGCAAGAGACCCAGTACTTC
CDR3aa: CASSLRPTSGLQETQYF

abundance: few
v_gene: TRBV28
d_gene: NA
j_gene: TRBJ2-3
CDR3nt: TGTGCCAGCACCCCCCCCGTGTATACAGATACGCAGTATTTT
CDR3aa: CASTPPVYTDTQYF

abundance: few
v_gene: TRBV5-1
d_gene: NA
j_gene: TRBJ1-1
CDR3nt: TGCGCCAGCAGCACGGACATCCACACTGAAGCTTTCTTT
CDR3aa: CASSTDIHTEAFF

abundance: few
v_gene: TRBV4-2
d_gene: TRBD2
j_gene: TRBJ2-5
CDR3nt: TGTGCCAGCAGCCAAGGGGAGGGCCCTACCCAAGAGACCCAGTACTTC
CDR3aa: CASSQGEGPTQETQYF

abundance: NA
v_gene: TRBV12-3/TRBV12-4
d_gene: TRBD2
j_gene: TRBJ2-3
CDR3nt: TGTGCCAGCACCCCCGGACTAGCGGGGGCAGATACGCAGTATTTT
CDR3aa: CASTPGLAGADTQYF

abundance: NA
v_gene: TRBV18
d_gene: NA
j_gene: TRBJ1-1
CDR3nt: TGTGCCAGCTCACTAAAAGGGCCCTCGAACACTGAAGCTTTCTTT
CDR3aa: CASSLKGPSNTEAFF

abundance: NA
v_gene: TRBV27
d_gene: NA
j_gene: TRBJ1-1
CDR3nt: TGTGCCAGCGGCCCAAGGGAGAGCTTAGGTAGGAACACTGAAGCTTTCTTT
CDR3aa: CASGPRESLGRNTEAFF

abundance: NA
v_gene: TRBV7-2
d_gene: TRBD1
j_gene: TRBJ2-3
CDR3nt: TGTGCCAGCAGCTCGGACAGGGGGTTGACAGATACGCAGTATTTT
CDR3aa: CASSSDRGLTDTQYF

abundance: many
v_gene: TRBV10-3
d_gene: NA
j_gene: TRBJ1-4
CDR3nt: TGTGCCGTCCGAGGAAGTCGTGGTGAAAAACTGTTTTTT
CDR3aa: CAVRGSRGEKLFF

abundance: NA
v_gene: TRBV12-3/TRBV12-4
d_gene: NA
j_gene: TRBJ1-5
CDR3nt: TGTGCCAGCAGTTTCCCACCGCATCAGCCCCAGCATTTT
CDR3aa: CASSFPPHQPQHF

abundance: few
v_gene: TRBV29-1
d_gene: NA
j_gene: TRBJ2-3
CDR3nt: TGCAGCGTTATACCCAGAACTAGCACAGATACGCAGTATTTT
CDR3aa: CSVIPRTSTDTQYF